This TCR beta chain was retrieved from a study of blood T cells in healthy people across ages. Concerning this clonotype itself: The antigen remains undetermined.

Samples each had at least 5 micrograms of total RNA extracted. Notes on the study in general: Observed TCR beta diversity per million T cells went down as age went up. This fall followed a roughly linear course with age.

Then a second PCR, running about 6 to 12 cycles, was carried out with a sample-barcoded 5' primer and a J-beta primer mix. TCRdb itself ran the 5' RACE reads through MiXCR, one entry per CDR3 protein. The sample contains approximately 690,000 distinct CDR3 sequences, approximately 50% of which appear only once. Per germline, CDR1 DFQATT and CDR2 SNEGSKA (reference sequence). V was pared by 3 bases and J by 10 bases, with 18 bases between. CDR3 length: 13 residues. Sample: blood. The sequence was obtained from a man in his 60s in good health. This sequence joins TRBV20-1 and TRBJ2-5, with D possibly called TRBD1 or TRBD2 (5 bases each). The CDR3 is CSASNGAVQGQYF. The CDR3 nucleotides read TGCAGTGCTAGTAACGGGGCCGTTCAAGGCCAGTACTTC.